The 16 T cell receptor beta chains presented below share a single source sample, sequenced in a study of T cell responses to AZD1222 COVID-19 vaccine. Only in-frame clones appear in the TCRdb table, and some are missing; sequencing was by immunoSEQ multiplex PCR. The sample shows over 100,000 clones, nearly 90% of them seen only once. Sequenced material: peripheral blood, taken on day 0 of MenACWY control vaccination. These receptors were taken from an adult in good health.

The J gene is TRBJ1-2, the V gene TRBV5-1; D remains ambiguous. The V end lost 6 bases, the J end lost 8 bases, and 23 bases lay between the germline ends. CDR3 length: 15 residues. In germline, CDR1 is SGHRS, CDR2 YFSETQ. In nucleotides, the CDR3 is TGCGCCAGCATGGCGGACCCTGGGGTATTGCGGGGCTACACCTTC. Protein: CASMADPGVLRGYTF.

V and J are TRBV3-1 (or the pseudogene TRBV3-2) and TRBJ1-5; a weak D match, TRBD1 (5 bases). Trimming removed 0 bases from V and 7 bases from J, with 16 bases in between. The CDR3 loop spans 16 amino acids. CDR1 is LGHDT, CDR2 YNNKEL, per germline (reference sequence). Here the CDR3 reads CASSQDGGQGGQPQHF. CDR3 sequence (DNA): TGTGCCAGCAGCCAAGATGGCGGTCAGGGTGGACAGCCCCAGCATTTT.

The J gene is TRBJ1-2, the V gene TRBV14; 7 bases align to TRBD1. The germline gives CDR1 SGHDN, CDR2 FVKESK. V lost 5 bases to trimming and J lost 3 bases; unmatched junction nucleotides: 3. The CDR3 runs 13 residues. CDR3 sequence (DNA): TGTGCCAGCAGCTTCGACAGGGACTATGGCTACACCTTC. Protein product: CASSFDRDYGYTF.

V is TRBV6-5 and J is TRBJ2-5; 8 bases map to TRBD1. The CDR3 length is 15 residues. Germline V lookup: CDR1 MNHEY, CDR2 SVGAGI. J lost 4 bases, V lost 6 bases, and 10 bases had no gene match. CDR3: CASRSPRGLGETQYF. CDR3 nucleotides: TGTGCCAGCAGATCCCCCAGGGGGCTGGGAGAGACCCAGTACTTC.

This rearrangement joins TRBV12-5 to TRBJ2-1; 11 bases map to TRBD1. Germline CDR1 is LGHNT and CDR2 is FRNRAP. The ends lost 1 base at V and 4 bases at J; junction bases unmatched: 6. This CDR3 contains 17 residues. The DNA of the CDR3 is TGTGCTAGTGGTTTGGCTGACGGACAGGGGGCTTACAATGAGCAGTTCTTC. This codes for CASGLADGQGAYNEQFF.

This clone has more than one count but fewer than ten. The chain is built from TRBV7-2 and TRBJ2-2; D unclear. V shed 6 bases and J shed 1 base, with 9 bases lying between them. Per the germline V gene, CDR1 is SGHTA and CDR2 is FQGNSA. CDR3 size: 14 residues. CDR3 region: CASSVQMNTGELFF. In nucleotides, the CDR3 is TGTGCCAGCAGTGTACAGATGAACACCGGGGAGCTGTTTTTT.

CDR3 sequence reads: CATSERLAAYNEQFF. CDR3 coding DNA: TGTGCCACCAGCGAAAGGCTAGCGGCCTACAATGAGCAGTTCTTC. The J gene is TRBJ2-1, the V gene TRBV15; 7 bases fit TRBD2. CDR1 is LNHNV and CDR2 is YYDKDF in the germline V gene (reference sequence). This CDR3 comprises 15 residues. J was trimmed by 2 bases and V by 5 bases; bases with no gene match: 6. Supplemented by reference TRBV15 and TRBJ2-1, the full variable domain reads DAMVIQNPRYQVTQFGKPVTLSCSQTLNHNVMYWYQQKSSQAPKLLFHYYDKDFNNEADTPDNFQSRRPNTSFCFLDIRSPGLGDTAMYLCATSERLAAYNEQFFGPGTRLTVL.

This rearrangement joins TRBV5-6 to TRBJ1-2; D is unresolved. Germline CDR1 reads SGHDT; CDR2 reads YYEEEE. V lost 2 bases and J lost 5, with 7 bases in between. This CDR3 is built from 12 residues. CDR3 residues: CASSLNSYGYTF. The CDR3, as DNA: TGTGCCAGCAGCTTAAATTCATATGGCTACACCTTC.

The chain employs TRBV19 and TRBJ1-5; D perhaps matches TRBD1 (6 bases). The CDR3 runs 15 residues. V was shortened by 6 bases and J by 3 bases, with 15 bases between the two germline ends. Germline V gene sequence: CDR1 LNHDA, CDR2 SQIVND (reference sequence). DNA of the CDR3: TGTGCCAGTAGAATCGCAGGGGTCCCCAATCAGCCCCAGCATTTT. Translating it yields CASRIAGVPNQPQHF. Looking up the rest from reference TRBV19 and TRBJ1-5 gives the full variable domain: DGGITQSPKYLFRKEGQNVTLSCEQNLNHDAMYWYRQDPGQGLRLIYYSQIVNDFQKGDIAEGYSVSREKKESFPLTVTSAQKNPTAFYLCASRIAGVPNQPQHFGDGTRLSIL.

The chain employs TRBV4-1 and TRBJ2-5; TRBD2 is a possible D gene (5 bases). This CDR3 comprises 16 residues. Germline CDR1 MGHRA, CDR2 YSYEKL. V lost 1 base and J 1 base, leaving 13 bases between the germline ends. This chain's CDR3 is CASSQARPGSQETQYF. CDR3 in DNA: TGCGCCAGCAGCCAAGCGAGACCTGGGAGCCAAGAGACCCAGTACTTC.

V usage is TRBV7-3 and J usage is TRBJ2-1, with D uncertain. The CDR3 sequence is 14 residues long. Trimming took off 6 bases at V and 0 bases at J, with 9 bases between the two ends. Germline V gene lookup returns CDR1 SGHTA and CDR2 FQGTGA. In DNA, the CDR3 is TGTGCCAGCAGTCAAGCTAGCTCCTACAATGAGCAGTTCTTC. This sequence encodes CASSQASSYNEQFF.

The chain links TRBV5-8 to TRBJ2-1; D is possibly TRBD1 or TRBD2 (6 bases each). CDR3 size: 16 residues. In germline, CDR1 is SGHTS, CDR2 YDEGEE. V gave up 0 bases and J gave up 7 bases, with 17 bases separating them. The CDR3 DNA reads TGTGCCAGCAGCTTGGGCGGGACAAGGCCCCCGAATGAGCAGTTCTTC. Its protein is CASSLGGTRPPNEQFF. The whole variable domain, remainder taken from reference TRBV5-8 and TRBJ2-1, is EAGVTQSPTHLIKTRGQQATLRCSPISGHTSVYWYQQALGLGLQFLLWYDEGEERNRGNFPPRFSGRQFPNYSSELNVNALELEDSALYLCASSLGGTRPPNEQFFGPGTRLTVL.

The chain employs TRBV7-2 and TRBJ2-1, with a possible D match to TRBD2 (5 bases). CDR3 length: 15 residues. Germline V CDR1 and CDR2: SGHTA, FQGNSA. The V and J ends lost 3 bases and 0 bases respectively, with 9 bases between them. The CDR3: CASSLDLSSYNEQFF. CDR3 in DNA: TGTGCCAGCAGCTTGGACTTGAGCTCCTACAATGAGCAGTTCTTC.

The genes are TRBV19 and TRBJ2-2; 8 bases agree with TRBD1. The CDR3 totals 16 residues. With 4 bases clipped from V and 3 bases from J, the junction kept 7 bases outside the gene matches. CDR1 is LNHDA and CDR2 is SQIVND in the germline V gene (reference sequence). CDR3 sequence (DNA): TGTGCCAGTAGTACCCGACAGGGGACGGACACCGGGGAGCTGTTTTTT. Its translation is CASSTRQGTDTGELFF.

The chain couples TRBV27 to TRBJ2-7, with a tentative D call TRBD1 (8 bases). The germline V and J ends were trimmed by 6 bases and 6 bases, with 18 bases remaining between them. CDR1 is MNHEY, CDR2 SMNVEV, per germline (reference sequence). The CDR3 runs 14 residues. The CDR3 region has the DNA TGTGCCAGCAGAGGGGGGGGACAGGTTTTCGAGCAGTACTTC. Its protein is CASRGGGQVFEQYF.

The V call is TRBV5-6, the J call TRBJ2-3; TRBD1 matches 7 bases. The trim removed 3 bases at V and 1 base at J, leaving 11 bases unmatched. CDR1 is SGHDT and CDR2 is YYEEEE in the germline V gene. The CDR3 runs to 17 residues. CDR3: CASSSPGKGQGTDTQYF. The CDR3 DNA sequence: TGTGCCAGCAGCTCGCCCGGAAAAGGACAGGGCACAGATACGCAGTATTTT. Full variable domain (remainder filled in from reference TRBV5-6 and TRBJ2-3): DAGVTQSPTHLIKTRGQQVTLRCSPKSGHDTVSWYQQALGQGPQFIFQYYEEEERQRGNFPDRFSGHQFPNYSSELNVNALLLGDSALYLCASSSPGKGQGTDTQYFGPGTRLTVL.